This record concerns one TCR beta chain sequence. Its target is unknown. This record comes from a study of type 1 and type 2 diabetes patients. Whole-study context: CD4+ or CD8+ T cells were positively selected from PBMCs with microbeads. A total of approximately 20,000,000 paired-end reads came from the whole study.

Study findings and constraints: Type 2 diabetes and control V and J usage correlated highly, around 0.97.

This CDR3 contains 12 residues. The V gene's germline CDR1 is MDHEN and CDR2 SYDVKM. The PCR template was genomic DNA. The TCR beta CDR3 region was amplified using 30 forward and 13 reverse primers. TCRdb itself ran the multiplex PCR reads through MiXCR, one entry per CDR3 protein. The profile shows more than 250,000 distinct CDR3 sequences, 40% to 50% of them singletons. This TCR derives from a man aged 18 to 29 with type 2 diabetes. Sequenced input: peripheral blood mononuclear cells (PBMCs). The chain employs TRBV28 and TRBJ2-5; maybe TRBD2 (6 bases). The J call may be faulty, since TRBJ2-1 better matches the DNA end. CDR3 DNA: TGTGCCAGCAGTATGGGGGGATACGAGCAGTTCTTC. Encoded protein: CASSMGGYEQFF.